This T cell receptor beta chain was recovered during a study of PD-1 blockade in classical Hodgkin lymphoma. Study results and caveats: Only CD4+ TCR diversity, not CD8+, had risen significantly by C4D1.

Turning to this clone: Its antigen is unknown.

All the patients suffered relapse after autologous stem cell transplantation, and brentuximab vedotin exposure differed. Only in-frame clones appear in the TCRdb table, and some are missing; sequencing was by immunoSEQ multiplex PCR. The sample lists 120,000 to 150,000 clones, approximately 72% occurring once. This CDR3 comprises 16 residues. Germline CDR1 SGHDN, CDR2 FVKESK. The germline V and J ends were trimmed by 3 bases and 7 bases, with 18 bases remaining between them. Sample: peripheral blood mononuclear cells (PBMCs), taken before the second cycle of nivolumab. The TCR was taken from a human donor with classical Hodgkin lymphoma. The chain combines TRBV14 with TRBJ1-4; tentatively, D is TRBD1 (5 bases). The CDR3 spells CASSHRQVGQFEKLFF. In DNA, the CDR3 is TGTGCCAGCAGCCACCGCCAGGTCGGACAATTTGAAAAACTGTTTTTT.